These 5 T cell receptor beta chains were all obtained from the same sample, sequenced in a study of beta chain features in type 1 diabetes. Overall study results and limits: Type 1 diabetes patients had moderately but significantly shorter TCRB CDR3s in all four CD4+ subsets.

Every bit of the isolated RNA underwent reverse transcription, so sequencing read expressed TCRB transcripts. Data came from immunoSEQ multiplex PCR; TCRdb stores just in-frame clones and leaves some out. The sample includes some 250,000 clones, approximately 13% of them seen just once. These receptors' antigens are unknown. Sequencing was performed on naive CD4+ T cells from blood. The origin of the receptors is a man aged 30-40 years with type 1 diabetes.

This clone was observed a few times. The J gene is TRBJ2-1, the V gene TRBV18; 16 nucleotides match TRBD2. CDR3 length: 17 amino acids. Germline assignment: CDR1 KGHSH and CDR2 LQKENI. The trim removed 3 bases at V and 7 bases at J, leaving 6 bases unmatched. This CDR3 reads CASSPAGLAGGLNEQFF. DNA of the CDR3: TGTGCCAGCTCACCGGCGGGACTAGCGGGAGGGTTGAATGAGCAGTTCTTC.

The CDR3 sequence: CSVGYRENEKLFF. In DNA form, the CDR3 reads TGCAGCGTTGGTTACAGGGAAAATGAAAAACTGTTTTTT. V and J are TRBV29-1 and TRBJ1-4; the D gene is possibly TRBD1 (6 bases). Trimming left V 4 bases short and J 5 bases short, with 11 bases between. Germline CDR1 is SQVTM and CDR2 is ANQGSEA. This CDR3 region has 13 residues.

This rearrangement joins TRBV4-2 to TRBJ2-3, with 9 bases fitting TRBD2. The CDR3 totals 15 residues. V lost 0 bases, J lost 6 bases, and 4 bases stayed unmatched. Germline CDR1 LGHNA, CDR2 YNFKEQ. CDR3 DNA: TGTGCCAGCAGCCAAGAGAGGCTAGCGGGGGATACGCAGTATTTT. The encoded protein is CASSQERLAGDTQYF.

This clone occurred a few times. The chain joins TRBV18 to TRBJ1-5, with D tentatively TRBD1 (5 bases). The germline CDR1 and CDR2 sequences are KGHSH and LQKENI. The CDR3 length is 13 residues. The V end lost 3 bases, the J end lost 6 bases, and 9 bases lay between the germline ends. The DNA for the CDR3 is TGTGCCAGCTCACCCGGTAGGGGTCAGCCCCAGCATTTT. This codes for CASSPGRGQPQHF.

V gene TRBV7-2 combines with J gene TRBJ2-1; 7 bases are a match to TRBD2. From germline, CDR1 is SGHTA and CDR2 FQGNSA. Germline trimming cut 3 bases from V and 2 bases from J; bases unmatched to any gene: 4. This CDR3 spans 15 amino acids. CDR3 in DNA: TGTGCCAGCAGCTTGGAGGGAGGGACCTACAATGAGCAGTTCTTC. The encoded protein is CASSLEGGTYNEQFF.